A single sample is the source of the 18 T cell receptor beta chains below, sequenced in a study of metastatic and nonmetastatic thyroid tumors. Until they underwent thyroid surgery, no patient had received any treatment. TCRdb re-called clones via MiXCR from the PCR reads. Found here are over 30,000 clones, about 15% of them singletons; the top ten hold over 15%. Material for sequencing was blood. These receptors originate from a male donor with papillary thyroid cancer or a benign thyroid nodule (not recorded which). Some clones in this sample may be carry-over from other donors' samples.

This clone appeared many times. This chain uses TRBV29-1 with TRBJ1-2; 9 bases are a match to TRBD1. The junction had 5 bases not matched to a gene; V was cut back by 7 bases and J by 2 bases. CDR1 is SQVTM and CDR2 is ANQGSEA in the germline V gene. The CDR3 is made up of 13 amino acids. This CDR3 is CSAGQGGNYGYTF. The CDR3 nucleotides are TGCAGCGCGGGACAGGGTGGAAACTATGGCTACACCTTC.

This clone was counted at least ten times. The CDR3 DNA follows: TGCGCCAGCAGTGAGACTGGGACAGGGGTGATAGATGAGCAGTTCTTC. Amino acids: CASSETGTGVIDEQFF. The rearrangement links TRBV10-1 to TRBJ2-1; 10 nucleotides align to TRBD1. V lost 2 bases, J lost 8 bases, and 9 bases stayed unmatched. The CDR3 loop spans 16 amino acids. In germline, CDR1 is WNHNN, CDR2 SYGVQD (reference sequence).

This clone showed up many times. This chain connects TRBV24-1 to TRBJ2-7; the match to TRBD1 covers 9 bases. Trimming at V came to 5 bases and at J to 6 bases, leaving 10 bases not matched to a gene. Germline V gene lookup returns CDR1 KGHDR and CDR2 SFDVKD. The CDR3 is 15 residues long. The chain's CDR3 is CATSGPTGGASEQYF. DNA for the CDR3: TGTGCCACCAGTGGGCCGACAGGGGGAGCGAGCGAGCAGTACTTC.

On this clone itself: This is likely a read error, given that the CDR3 carries no conserved phenylalanine or tryptophan at its end. Because the CDR3's place on the DNA is in doubt, the DNA is left out and the CDR3 is given as listed by TCRdb. The chain joins TRBV6-1 to TRBJ2-2; TRBD1, the D gene given by the table, was not confirmed from the DNA. The CDR3 is 15 amino acids in total, end residues counted. Germline V CDR1 and CDR2: MNHNS, SASEGT. The CDR3 sequence: CASTHGGGRTGELSI.

The V and J genes are TRBV10-3 and TRBJ1-2; D gene ambiguous. The CDR3 extends over 15 amino acids. Germline V gene data show CDR1 as ENHRY and CDR2 as SYGVKD. Trimming took off 6 bases at V and 5 bases at J, with 19 bases between the two ends. For the CDR3, the DNA is TGTGCCATCAGACCGGGAAAGGAGGCGGCGTATGGCTACACCTTC. Its protein is CAIRPGKEAAYGYTF.

This clone was detected a few times. V and J are TRBV6-2 or TRBV6-3 and TRBJ2-6; unclear D gene. Germline values: CDR1 MNHEY, CDR2 SVGEGT. CDR3 length equals 13 residues. V lost 3 bases, J lost 4 bases, and 4 bases lay in between. The CDR3 DNA reads as TGTGCCAGCAGTTATCTCGGGGCCAACGTCCTGACTTTC. This gives the protein CASSYLGANVLTF.

Comments on this clone: Germline and junction disagree at one end, which may indicate a read error. The V call is TRBV11-2, the J call TRBJ2-1; D is uncertain. CDR1 and CDR2 (germline): SGHAT, FQNNGV. The CDR3 runs to 18 residues. The DNA for the CDR3 is TGTGCCAGCAGCTTAGGCATGACCGGCCTGTACTCATCCAATGAGCAGTTCTTT. This encodes CASSLGMTGLYSSNEQFF. Full variable domain (missing parts from reference TRBV11-2 and TRBJ2-1): EAGVAQSPRYKIIEKRQSVAFWCNPISGHATLYWYQQILGQGPKLLIQFQNNGVVDDSQLPKDRFSAERLKGVDSTLKIQPAKLEDSAVYLCASSLGMTGLYSSNEQFFGPGTRLTVL.

This sequence joins TRBV25-1 and TRBJ2-7; 8 bases map to TRBD2. V was pared by 8 bases and J by 2 bases, with 14 bases of the junction left unmatched. The CDR3 is 16 residues long. Looked up from germline, CDR1 is MGHDK and CDR2 is SYGVNS. CDR3 DNA sequence: TGTGCCAGCCCCATGGGGGGACTAGAGGAGGCCTACGAGCAGTACTTC. Protein product: CASPMGGLEEAYEQYF.

This clone was seen more than once but under ten times. This rearrangement joins TRBV5-4 to TRBJ2-3; no definite D call. With 1 base removed from V and 3 bases from J, the gap between germline ends came to 9 bases. CDR3 length: 14 amino acids. The V gene's germline CDR1 is SGHNT and CDR2 YYREEE (reference sequence). The DNA for the CDR3 is TGTGCCAGCAGCTTGAGCCAGGATACAGATACGCAGTATTTT. Residues: CASSLSQDTDTQYF.

The table lists this clone with a few counts. A read error may explain this, as a much larger clone is one base away. The rearrangement links TRBV30 to TRBJ1-1, with a weak D call TRBD1 (6 bases). The CDR3 covers 15 residues. The germline CDR1 and CDR2 sequences are GTSNPN and SVGIG (reference sequence). Trimming pared 2 bases from V and 4 bases from J, leaving 17 bases between. CDR3 nucleotide sequence: TGTGCCTGGAGTCCTCAGGGGTGGGGAGCCACTGAAGCTTTCTTT. This codes for CAWSPQGWGATEAFF.

With respect to this clone: In the same sample, other DNA sequences code for this CDR3. V gene TRBV27 combines with J gene TRBJ1-1, with D perhaps TRBD1 (6 bases). Trimming shortened V by 5 bases and J by 4 bases, and 17 bases separated the two germline ends. Germline values: CDR1 MNHEY, CDR2 SMNVEV (reference sequence). The CDR3 has 15 residues. Here the CDR3 reads CASSTPRGRSTEAFF. The CDR3 DNA is TGTGCCAGCAGTACACCTAGGGGGAGGAGCACTGAAGCTTTCTTT.

Concerning this clone itself: Because it lacks the conserved phenylalanine or tryptophan at the end, this CDR3 is likely a read error. This sequence joins TRBV7-2 and TRBJ1-3; the D gene is possibly TRBD1 (6 bases). The CDR3 is 14 residues long. Germline lookup yields CDR1 SGHTA and CDR2 FQGNSA. The ends were cut back, 4 bases at V and 7 bases at J, with 14 bases in the middle. CDR3 region: CASSSPGVTNTIYS. As DNA, the CDR3 is TGTGCCAGCAGCTCCCCAGGGGTCACGAACACCATATATTCT.

This clone was found many times. The rearrangement links TRBV6-1 to TRBJ2-3; D possibly corresponds to TRBD2 (6 bases). Germline V gene sequence: CDR1 MNHNS, CDR2 SASEGT. V was trimmed by 9 bases and J by 3 bases, leaving 19 bases between them. The CDR3 loop spans 15 amino acids. CDR3 region: CASSLRGMGTDTQYF. CDR3 in DNA: TGTGCCAGTTCCCTCCGGGGGATGGGAACAGATACGCAGTATTTT.

This clone occurred many times. The chain employs TRBV2 and TRBJ1-5, with D unresolved. Germline CDR1 reads SNHLY; CDR2 reads FYNNEI. The V end lost 5 bases, the J end lost 2 bases, and 10 bases lay between the germline ends. The CDR3 has 14 residues. The CDR3 nucleotides are TGTGCCAGCAGTCGGGCGGGAGGCAATCAGCCCCAGCATTTT. It specifies CASSRAGGNQPQHF.

In its sample, this clone was seen many times. The chain recombines TRBV28 with TRBJ1-1; D gene unclear. V was trimmed by 4 bases and J by 6 bases, leaving 9 bases between them. This CDR3 contains 12 residues. The germline V gene has CDR1 MDHEN and CDR2 SYDVKM. CDR3 region: CASSSSVSEAFF. The CDR3 nucleotides read TGTGCCAGCAGTTCATCGGTTTCTGAAGCTTTCTTT.

For this clone: A much larger clone differs by one base, so this may be a read error. The chain carries TRBV7-9 and TRBJ2-5; D is possibly TRBD1 or TRBD2 (6 bases each). The CDR3 totals 15 residues. Germline CDR1 reads SEHNR; CDR2 reads FQNEAQ (reference sequence). Trimming shortened V by 1 base and J by 5 bases, and 14 bases separated the two germline ends. The CDR3 DNA follows: TGTGCCAGCAGCTTAGTCCGGGGGCTTAGGGAGACCCAGTACTTC. Its translation: CASSLVRGLRETQYF.

This clone was detected ten times or more. This CDR3 reads CASSYNGGRDYGYTF. For the CDR3, the DNA is TGTGCCAGCAGTTACAATGGCGGCAGGGACTATGGCTACACCTTC. The chain couples TRBV6-2 or TRBV6-3 to TRBJ1-2, with a tentative D call TRBD1 (5 bases). V dropped 2 bases and J dropped 3 bases, with 13 bases sitting between them. The CDR3 is 15 amino acids. CDR1 is MNHEY and CDR2 is SVGEGT in the germline V gene.

About this clone itself: A much larger clone differs from this one at a single base, so this may be a read error. This rearrangement joins TRBV2 to TRBJ2-5; D is perhaps TRBD1 or TRBD2 (6 bases each). The V end lost 6 bases, the J end lost 5 bases, and 16 bases lay between the germline ends. CDR1 SNHLY and CDR2 FYNNEI come from the germline V gene. CDR3 length: 14 residues. Here the CDR3 reads CASRAVGGRETQYF. The DNA of the CDR3 is TGTGCCAGCAGAGCGGTAGGGGGGAGGGAGACCCAGTACTTC.